A selection of T cell receptor beta chains follows, all from one sample in a study of OX40 agonist ivuxolimab in advanced cancers. The table came from immunoSEQ multiplex PCR; TCRdb's copy has only in-frame clones and leaves some out. This table holds fewer than 25,000 clones, around 80% found once. The material was CD4+ or CD8+ T cells sorted from blood, obtained in a trial of the OX40 agonist ivuxolimab. Source of these receptors: an adult with an advanced solid tumor such as melanoma, head and neck, liver or kidney cancer. Each CDR3 is given with its conserved first and last residue. The D gene is left open where the match is weak. Clone sizes are given selectively: once, few, many, or a class where the clone is expanded.

D	J	length	size	V	DNA	CDR3
.	TRBJ1-4	13	.	TRBV7-9	TGTGCCAGCAGCTTAGCGGGCACAGAAAAACTGTTTTTT	CASSLAGTEKLFF
.	TRBJ1-1	17	.	TRBV7-9	TGTGCCAGCAGCTTCAAAGGAGGGGCCGGTTTCTTATCGGGAGCTTTCTTT	CASSFKGGAGFLSGAFF
TRBD2	TRBJ2-2	15	.	TRBV11-3	TGTGCCAGCAGCTCTAGCGGGATCGTCACCGGGGAGCTGTTTTTT	CASSSSGIVTGELFF
.	TRBJ2-3	16	once	TRBV9	TGTGCCAGCAGCGGAGCCCGGGGCAGGGGGGTAGATACGCAGTATTTT	CASSGARGRGVDTQYF
TRBD1	TRBJ2-1	16	once	TRBV28	TGTGCCAGCAGTTTTTCCCCTCGACAGGGGTACAATGAGCAGTTCTTC	CASSFSPRQGYNEQFF
.	TRBJ1-1	15	.	TRBV7-8	TGTGCCAGCAGCTCCCTCGGGGGGCCAGACGCTGAAGCTTTCTTT	CASSSLGGPDAEAFF
.	TRBJ2-2	13	.	TRBV5-4	TGTGCCAGCAGCTTTGGAGGGTCCGGGGAGCTGTTTTTT	CASSFGGSGELFF
TRBD1	TRBJ2-5	15	.	TRBV7-6	TGTGCCAGCAGCTTTTCCCCAGGGGGCCAAGAGACCCAGTACTTC	CASSFSPGGQETQYF
.	TRBJ2-3	16	.	TRBV7-2	TGTGCCAGCAGCTTAGCGAGGACACCTAGCACAGATACGCAGTATTTT	CASSLARTPSTDTQYF
.	TRBJ2-7	15	.	TRBV27	TGTGCCAGCAGTTTAGGGATTAGCCCATCCTACGAGCAGTACTTC	CASSLGISPSYEQYF
.	TRBJ1-1	14	.	TRBV29-1	TGCAGCGTTGTGGGCGATATTTGGAACACTGAAGCTTTCTTT	CSVVGDIWNTEAFF
.	TRBJ2-7	16	few	TRBV27	TGTGCCAGCACCCCCCAAGGGGGGATTAGGGCCTACGAGCAGTACTTC	CASTPQGGIRAYEQYF
.	TRBJ1-5	14	.	TRBV6-4	TGTGCCAGCAGTGAAACGGGGGGCGGTCAGCCCCAGCATTTT	CASSETGGGQPQHF
TRBD2	TRBJ2-7	15	.	TRBV4-1	TGCGCCAGCAGCTCACGACTAGCGGGTACCTACGAGCAGTACTTC	CASSSRLAGTYEQYF
TRBD1	TRBJ2-7	15	.	TRBV11-2	TGTGCCAGCAGCCCCAGGACAGGTGCCTCCTACGAGCAGTACTTC	CASSPRTGASYEQYF
.	TRBJ1-4	13	.	TRBV2	TGTGCCACCCTCAAGCGGCAGTGGGAAAAACTGTTTTTT	CATLKRQWEKLFF
.	TRBJ2-5	14	.	TRBV6-5	TGTGCCAGCAGTGTCGTTTTTAATGGGGGGACCCAGTACTTC	CASSVVFNGGTQYF
TRBD2	TRBJ2-3	13	.	TRBV6-5	TGTGCCAGCAGTTACGGGGGGGGGAATACGCAGTATTTT	CASSYGGGNTQYF
TRBD2	TRBJ2-3	15	.	TRBV7-3	TGTGCCAGCAGTTATATAGCGGGGGCCCTAGATACGCAGTATTTT	CASSYIAGALDTQYF
.	TRBJ2-6	15	.	TRBV7-9	TGTGCCAGCGACTCCTCCTTCTCTGGGGCCAACGTCCTGACTTTC	CASDSSFSGANVLTF
.	TRBJ1-1	15	few	TRBV4-1	TGCGCCAGCAGCCAAGATTCGGGGCGGTTAACTGAAGCTTTCTTT	CASSQDSGRLTEAFF
.	TRBJ1-5	11	once	TRBV29-1	TGCAGCGTTGCTGGGGCTGAGCCCCAGCATTTT	CSVAGAEPQHF
.	TRBJ2-1	14	.	TRBV5-8	TGTGCCAGCAGCCTCCGCGCTAGCAACAATGAGCAGTTCTTC	CASSLRASNNEQFF
.	TRBJ1-1	13	once	TRBV7-9	TGTGCCAGCAGCTTAGGTGAAGGGGTTGAAGCTTTCTTT	CASSLGEGVEAFF
.	TRBJ1-5	13	.	TRBV6-5	TGTGCCAGCAGTTTACTCCCTGAACAGCCCCAGCATTTT	CASSLLPEQPQHF
TRBD2	TRBJ2-3	15	.	TRBV25-1	TGTGCCAGCAGTTTAGAGGGACTACTCACAGATACGCAGTATTTT	CASSLEGLLTDTQYF
.	TRBJ2-7	12	once	TRBV28	TGTGCCAGCGGATTAGGGGCGATCGAGCAGTACTTC	CASGLGAIEQYF
TRBD1	TRBJ2-1	15	.	TRBV7-3	TGTGCCAGCAGCTCCCTGCCCCAGGGGGCGAATGAGCAGTTCTTC	CASSSLPQGANEQFF
TRBD1	TRBJ2-4	17	.	TRBV10-3	TGTGCCATCAGTGATGGGTCCAGGGACAGGGGAAAAAACATTCAGTACTTC	CAISDGSRDRGKNIQYF
.	TRBJ1-2	13	.	TRBV6-5	TGTGCCAGCAGTTTAGGCAGTCTTACTGGCTACACCTTC	CASSLGSLTGYTF
.	TRBJ1-1	13	.	TRBV4-1	TGCGCCAGCAGCTTGCGGCTGAACACTGAAGCTTTCTTT	CASSLRLNTEAFF
TRBD1	TRBJ2-6	16	.	TRBV12-5	TGTGCTTCAGGGGACAGTTCCCACTCTGGGGCCAACGTCCTGACTTTC	CASGDSSHSGANVLTF
TRBD2	TRBJ2-7	16	.	TRBV9	TGTGCCAGCAGCGGCAATATCGCGGGAGGCTCCTACGAGCAGTACTTC	CASSGNIAGGSYEQYF
.	TRBJ2-1	16	few	TRBV5-6	TGTGCCAGCAGCTTAATAGCCGGTAGCTCCTACAATGAGCAGTTCTTC	CASSLIAGSSYNEQFF
TRBD1	TRBJ2-7	11	.	TRBV29-1	TGCAGCGTCGAAGGGGGCGACGAGCAGTACTTC	CSVEGGDEQYF
TRBD2	TRBJ2-7	15	.	TRBV5-1	TGCGCCAGCAGCTTGGGAGCGGGAGGATACTACGAGCAGTACTTC	CASSLGAGGYYEQYF
.	TRBJ1-3	16	.	TRBV4-1	TGCGCCAGCAGCCAAGAAACCGGACTCTCTGGAAACACCATATATTTT	CASSQETGLSGNTIYF
.	TRBJ2-7	15	.	TRBV28	TGTGCCAGCAGTTTAGGAGTTGACCCGATCTACGAGCAGTACTTC	CASSLGVDPIYEQYF
.	TRBJ2-5	13	.	TRBV7-3	TGTGCCAGCAGCCAGGGGTCGGGGGAGACCCAGTACTTC	CASSQGSGETQYF
TRBD1	TRBJ2-2	14	.	TRBV25-1	TGTGCCAGCAGTGAGGACAGGGACACCGGGGAGCTGTTTTTT	CASSEDRDTGELFF
.	TRBJ1-1	17	.	TRBV28	TGTGCCAGCAGCCCGATTGTTGGCAGGGAGGAGAACACTGAAGCTTTCTTT	CASSPIVGREENTEAFF
TRBD1	TRBJ2-1	13	.	TRBV29-1	TGCAGCGTCTGGACAGGGGTCGACAATGAGCAGTTCTTC	CSVWTGVDNEQFF
.	TRBJ1-5	13	.	TRBV5-4	TGTGCCAGCAGCTTTGAGGGAGGAGGGCCCCAGCATTTT	CASSFEGGGPQHF
.	TRBJ2-5	13	.	TRBV14	TGTGCCAGCAACCGACTAGTAGAGGAGACCCAGTACTTC	CASNRLVEETQYF
.	TRBJ2-2	15	.	TRBV4-1	TGCGCCAGCAGCCAATGGGAGGTGAGCACCGGGGAGCTGTTTTTT	CASSQWEVSTGELFF
TRBD1	TRBJ2-3	15	.	TRBV19	TGTGCCAGTAGTATGGGCAGGGGGTACCCAGATACGCAGTATTTT	CASSMGRGYPDTQYF
.	TRBJ2-7	13	.	TRBV7-6	TGTGCCAGCAGCTTATCGGGAGCCTACGAGCAGTACTTC	CASSLSGAYEQYF
TRBD2	TRBJ2-5	15	.	TRBV5-1	TGCGCCAGCAGCCCTCCGGGACTACCCCAAGAGACCCAGTACTTC	CASSPPGLPQETQYF
.	TRBJ1-1	18	.	TRBV28	TGTGCCAGCAGTTTAGGTATAGGGGGGGAGGGGTTGAACACTGAAGCTTTCTTT	CASSLGIGGEGLNTEAFF
.	TRBJ2-5	14	.	TRBV9	TGTGCCAGCAGCGAGGGGACCGGGGAAGAGACCCAGTACTTC	CASSEGTGEETQYF
TRBD2	TRBJ2-1	13	.	TRBV30	TGTGCCTGGAGTCCACTAGCGGGACATGAGCAGTTCTTC	CAWSPLAGHEQFF
.	TRBJ1-5	14	medium-sized	TRBV27	TGTGCCAGCAGTTTCGGACGGAACAATCAGCCCCAGCATTTT	CASSFGRNNQPQHF
.	TRBJ1-2	10	.	TRBV28	TGTGCCAGCAGAAGAGATGGCTACACCTTC	CASRRDGYTF
TRBD1	TRBJ1-2	16	.	TRBV9	TGTGCCAGCAGCGTAGAAAGTCGACAGGGCGTGGATGGCTACACCTTC	CASSVESRQGVDGYTF
.	TRBJ1-1	16	.	TRBV4-3	TGCGCCAGCAGCCAAGTCGGGACGGCTTTGAACACTGAAGCTTTCTTT	CASSQVGTALNTEAFF
TRBD1	TRBJ1-1	14	.	TRBV19	TGTGCCAGTAGTCCGGGACAGGGGGGGACTGAAGCTTTCTTT	CASSPGQGGTEAFF